This T cell receptor beta chain came from a study of blood T cells in healthy people across ages. Study-wide results and limits: Age brought a roughly linear fall in TCR beta diversity measured per million T cells.

A second about 7 to 12 cycle PCR used barcoded and J-beta primers. With 12 random nucleotides, a template-switch adaptor tagged each individual cDNA molecule. TCRdb processed the 5' RACE reads anew with MiXCR; each CDR3 protein has one entry. The sample holds 1.4 million or so distinct CDR3 sequences, 35% to 45% seen once. V lost 1 base and J lost 2; bases outside the gene matches: 2. The CDR3 spans 15 residues. Worth noting for this clonotype: Its cognate antigen is unknown.

Researchers isolated at least 6 million PBMCs per sample. The clonotype was recovered from a woman under 30 in good health. What was sequenced was blood. V is TRBV12-3 or TRBV12-4 and J is TRBJ2-1; TRBD1 agrees at 7 bases. CDR3 amino acids: CASSLGDSPYNEQFF. The CDR3 coding sequence is TGTGCCAGCAGTTTAGGGGACAGCCCCTACAATGAGCAGTTCTTC.